This T cell receptor (beta chain) originates from a study of cytomegalovirus exposure and HLA in healthy donors. PCR employed 60 Vbeta and 13 Jbeta primers. The data were produced by immunoSEQ multiplex PCR, yet TCRdb's version contains in-frame clones alone and is incomplete. The sample yields tens of thousands of clones, approximately 76% seen once. The germline CDR1 and CDR2 sequences are SGHRS and YFSETQ. The V segment lost 1 base and the J segment 4 bases; nucleotides outside the gene matches: 7. This CDR3 spans 16 amino acids. V is TRBV5-1 and J is TRBJ2-3, with 9 bases identical to TRBD2. The receptor was isolated from a man aged 50-59 years in good health and CMV-seronegative. Source material: PBMCs. This CDR3 is CASSLSGGSVADTQYF. CDR3 in DNA: TGCGCCAGCAGCTTGAGCGGGGGGAGCGTGGCAGATACGCAGTATTTT.